This T cell receptor beta chain was identified during a study of T cell changes during pregnancy in multiple sclerosis. This clone was recorded once. V lost 5 bases and J lost 7, with 12 bases in between. CDR3 length equals 12 residues. Germline CDR1 SEHNR, CDR2 FQNEAQ (reference sequence). Sequencing used immunoSEQ multiplex PCR; TCRdb keeps in-frame clones, though not all of them. The data contain 40,000 to 45,000 clones, just under 95% of them seen just once; the ten biggest clones take up 0.52%. The specimen was CD4+ T cells from peripheral blood mononuclear cells, collected in the third trimester of pregnancy. The chain is built from TRBV7-9 and TRBJ2-7; no reliable D call. This receptor was taken from a female donor with multiple sclerosis, enrolled in a pregnancy study. The CDR3: CASSLQSREQYF. Written as DNA, the CDR3 is TGTGCCAGCAGCCTCCAGTCGAGGGAGCAGTACTTC.